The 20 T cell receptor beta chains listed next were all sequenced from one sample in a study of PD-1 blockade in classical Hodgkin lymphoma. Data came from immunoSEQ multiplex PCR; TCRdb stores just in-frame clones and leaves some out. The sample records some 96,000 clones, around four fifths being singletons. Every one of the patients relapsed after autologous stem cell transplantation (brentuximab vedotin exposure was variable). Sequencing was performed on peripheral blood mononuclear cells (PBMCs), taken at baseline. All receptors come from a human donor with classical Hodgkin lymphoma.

The CDR3 spells CASSPASSGRAPEQYF. The CDR3 nucleotides are TGTGCCAGCAGCCCCGCTTCTAGCGGGAGGGCCCCCGAGCAGTACTTC. The chain recombines TRBV2 with TRBJ2-7; 12 bases are shared with TRBD2. CDR3 length: 16 residues. Germline CDR1 and CDR2: SNHLY and FYNNEI. V lost 6 bases to trimming and J lost 6 bases; unmatched junction nucleotides: 12.

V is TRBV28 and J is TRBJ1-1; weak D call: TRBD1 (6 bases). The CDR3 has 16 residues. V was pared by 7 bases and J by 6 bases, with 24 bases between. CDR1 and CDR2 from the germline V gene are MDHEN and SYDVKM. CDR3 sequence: CASIPPGGRSESEAFF. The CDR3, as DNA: TGTGCCAGCATCCCGCCTGGGGGCAGGTCTGAGTCTGAAGCTTTCTTT. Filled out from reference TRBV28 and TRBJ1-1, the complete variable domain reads DVKVTQSSRYLVKRTGEKVFLECVQDMDHENMFWYRQDPGLGLRLIYFSYDVKMKEKGDIPEGYSVSREKKERFSLILESASTNQTSMYLCASIPPGGRSESEAFFGQGTRLTVV.

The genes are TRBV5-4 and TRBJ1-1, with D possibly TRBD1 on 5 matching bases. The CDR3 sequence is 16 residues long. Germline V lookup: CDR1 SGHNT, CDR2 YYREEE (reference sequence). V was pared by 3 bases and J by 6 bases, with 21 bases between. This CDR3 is CASSSLVGGPGAEAFF. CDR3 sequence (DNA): TGTGCCAGCAGCTCCTTGGTCGGGGGTCCGGGGGCTGAAGCTTTCTTT.

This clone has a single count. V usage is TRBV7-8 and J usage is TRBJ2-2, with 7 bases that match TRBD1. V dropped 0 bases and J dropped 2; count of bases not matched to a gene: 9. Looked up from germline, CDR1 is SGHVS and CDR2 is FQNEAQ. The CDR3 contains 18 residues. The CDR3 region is CASSLAKRTGVNTGELFF. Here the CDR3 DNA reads TGTGCCAGCAGCTTAGCCAAGAGGACAGGCGTTAACACCGGGGAGCTGTTTTTT.

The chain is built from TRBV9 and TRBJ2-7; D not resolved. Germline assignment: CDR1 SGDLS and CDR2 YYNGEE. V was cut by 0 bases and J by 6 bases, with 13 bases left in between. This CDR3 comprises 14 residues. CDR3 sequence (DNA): TGTGCCAGCAGCGTAGAAGGAGCTGCGAGCGAGCAGTACTTC. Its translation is CASSVEGAASEQYF.

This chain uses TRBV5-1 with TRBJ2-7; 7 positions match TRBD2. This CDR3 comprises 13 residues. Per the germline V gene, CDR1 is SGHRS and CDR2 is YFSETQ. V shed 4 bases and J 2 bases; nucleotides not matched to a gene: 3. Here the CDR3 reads CASSGGGAYEQYF. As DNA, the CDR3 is TGCGCCAGCAGCGGCGGGGGTGCCTACGAGCAGTACTTC.

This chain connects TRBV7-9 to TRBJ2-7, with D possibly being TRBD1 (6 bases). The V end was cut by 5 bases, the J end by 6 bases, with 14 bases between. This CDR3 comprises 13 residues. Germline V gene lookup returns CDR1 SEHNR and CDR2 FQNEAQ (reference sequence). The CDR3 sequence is CASSPPGVFEQYF. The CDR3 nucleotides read TGTGCCAGCAGCCCACCAGGGGTTTTCGAGCAGTACTTC.

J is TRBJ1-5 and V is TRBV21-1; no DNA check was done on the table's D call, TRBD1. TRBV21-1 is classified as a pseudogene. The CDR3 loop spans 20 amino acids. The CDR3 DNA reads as TGTGCCAGCAGCAAACTCCCGGACATCATTGTGGGCTATAGCAATCAGCCCCAGCATTTT. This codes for CASSKLPDIIVGYSNQPQHF.

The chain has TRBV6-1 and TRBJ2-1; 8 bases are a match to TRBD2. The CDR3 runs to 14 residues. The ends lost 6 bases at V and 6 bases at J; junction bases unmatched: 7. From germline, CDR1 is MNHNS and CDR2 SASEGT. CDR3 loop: CASRVTSEVNEQFF. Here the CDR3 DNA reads TGTGCCAGCAGGGTGACTAGCGAGGTCAATGAGCAGTTCTTC.

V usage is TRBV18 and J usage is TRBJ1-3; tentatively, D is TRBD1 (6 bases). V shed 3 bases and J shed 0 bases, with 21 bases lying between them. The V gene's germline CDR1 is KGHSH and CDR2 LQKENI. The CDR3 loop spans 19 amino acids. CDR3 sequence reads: CASSPVFLTGPISGNTIYF. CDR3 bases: TGTGCCAGCTCACCGGTCTTCCTTACAGGGCCCATCTCTGGAAACACCATATATTTT.

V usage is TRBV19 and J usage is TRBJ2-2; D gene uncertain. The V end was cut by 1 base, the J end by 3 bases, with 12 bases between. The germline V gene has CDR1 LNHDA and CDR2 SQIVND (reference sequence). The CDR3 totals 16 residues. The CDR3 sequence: CASSIVQYADTGELFF. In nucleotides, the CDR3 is TGTGCCAGTAGTATAGTACAGTACGCGGACACCGGGGAGCTGTTTTTT.

This CDR3 reads CASRGPGSNQPQHF. The CDR3 bases are TGTGCCAGCCGAGGGCCAGGGTCCAATCAGCCCCAGCATTTT. This chain connects TRBV5-8 to TRBJ1-5, with a tentative D call TRBD1 (5 bases). Trimming cost V 7 bases and J 3 bases, with 14 bases left between them. The CDR3 is 14 residues long. Germline CDR1 SGHTS, CDR2 YDEGEE. Filled out from reference TRBV5-8 and TRBJ1-5, the complete variable domain reads EAGVTQSPTHLIKTRGQQATLRCSPISGHTSVYWYQQALGLGLQFLLWYDEGEERNRGNFPPRFSGRQFPNYSSELNVNALELEDSALYLCASRGPGSNQPQHFGDGTRLSIL.

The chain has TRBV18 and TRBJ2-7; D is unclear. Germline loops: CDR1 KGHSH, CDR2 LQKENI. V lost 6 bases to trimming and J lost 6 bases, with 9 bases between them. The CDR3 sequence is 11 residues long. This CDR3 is CASSPGVEQYF. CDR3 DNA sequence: TGTGCCAGCTCCCCCGGAGTCGAGCAGTACTTC.

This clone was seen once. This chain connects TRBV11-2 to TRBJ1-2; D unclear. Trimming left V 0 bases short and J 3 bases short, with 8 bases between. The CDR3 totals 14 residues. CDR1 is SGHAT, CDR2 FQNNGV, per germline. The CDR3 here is CASSLEGGYYGYTF. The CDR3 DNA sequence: TGTGCCAGCAGCTTAGAAGGCGGCTACTATGGCTACACCTTC.

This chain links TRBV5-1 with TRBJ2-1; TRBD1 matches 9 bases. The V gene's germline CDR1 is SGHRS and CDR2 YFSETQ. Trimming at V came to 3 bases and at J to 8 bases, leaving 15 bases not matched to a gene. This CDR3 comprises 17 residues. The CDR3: CASSSVAGGTGLDEQFF. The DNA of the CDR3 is TGCGCCAGCAGCTCAGTCGCCGGTGGGACAGGGCTCGATGAGCAGTTCTTC.

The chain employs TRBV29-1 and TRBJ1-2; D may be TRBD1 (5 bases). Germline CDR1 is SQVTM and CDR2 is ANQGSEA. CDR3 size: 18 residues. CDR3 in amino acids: CRPVRTGPIFTSNYGYTF. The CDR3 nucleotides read TGCAGGCCAGTAAGAACAGGACCCATCTTTACGTCTAACTATGGCTACACCTTC.

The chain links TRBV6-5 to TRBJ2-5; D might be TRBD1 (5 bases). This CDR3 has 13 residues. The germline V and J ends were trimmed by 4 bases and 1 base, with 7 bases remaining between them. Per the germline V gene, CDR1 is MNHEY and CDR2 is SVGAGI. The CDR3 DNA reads TGTGCCAGCAGTTGGGGCACCCAAGAGACCCAGTACTTC. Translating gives CASSWGTQETQYF.

The CDR3 region is CAWMNRRASSYNEQFF. The CDR3 nucleotides read TGTGCCTGGATGAACCGGCGGGCCAGCTCCTACAATGAGCAGTTCTTC. The gene calls are TRBV30 and TRBJ2-1; possible D gene TRBD2, 5 bases. V shed 4 bases and J shed 0 bases, with 16 bases lying between them. CDR3 length: 16 amino acids. CDR1 and CDR2 (germline): GTSNPN, SVGIG (reference sequence).

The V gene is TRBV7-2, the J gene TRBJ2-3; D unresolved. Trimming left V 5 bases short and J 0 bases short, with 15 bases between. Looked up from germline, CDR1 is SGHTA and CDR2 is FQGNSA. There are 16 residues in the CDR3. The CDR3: CASSLTSGRSTDTQYF. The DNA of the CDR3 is TGTGCCAGCAGCCTAACTTCAGGCAGGAGCACAGATACGCAGTATTTT. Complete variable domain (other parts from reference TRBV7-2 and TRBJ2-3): GAGVSQSPSNKVTEKGKDVELRCDPISGHTALYWYRQSLGQGLEFLIYFQGNSAPDKSGLPSDRFSAERTGGSVSTLTIQRTQQEDSAVYLCASSLTSGRSTDTQYFGPGTRLTVL.

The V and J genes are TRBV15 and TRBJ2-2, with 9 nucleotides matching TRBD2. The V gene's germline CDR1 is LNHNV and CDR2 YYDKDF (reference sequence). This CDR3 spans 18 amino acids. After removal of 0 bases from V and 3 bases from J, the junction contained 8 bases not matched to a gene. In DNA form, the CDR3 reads TGTGCCACCAGCAGAGATTCCAGACTAGCGGAGTACACCGGGGAGCTGTTTTTT. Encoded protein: CATSRDSRLAEYTGELFF.